This T cell receptor (beta chain) was documented in a study of cytomegalovirus exposure and HLA in healthy donors. Overall study results and limits: Later, an analysis found that common viral pathogens appeared to be linked with several of the most significant clusters.

As regards this clone: The antigen is undetermined.

Vbeta (60) and Jbeta (13) primers were used in the PCR. Data came from immunoSEQ multiplex PCR; TCRdb stores just in-frame clones and leaves some out. This sample yields over 150,000 clones, of which roughly 78% are seen a single time; 1% belongs to the top ten. V shed 9 bases and J 4 bases; nucleotides not matched to a gene: 12. Germline V gene sequence: CDR1 MDHEN, CDR2 SYDVKM. The CDR3 spans 14 residues. What was sequenced was PBMCs. The chain is built from TRBV28 and TRBJ2-7; 7 bases map to TRBD1. The clonotype was recovered from a woman aged 45-59 years in good health and CMV-seropositive. Written as DNA, the CDR3 is TGTGCCAGTCTCGGGGCAGGGGGAAGGTACGAGCAGTACTTC. Residues: CASLGAGGRYEQYF.